A selection of T cell receptor beta chains follows, all from one sample in a study of shared clonotypes between healthy human individuals. TCRdb's copy holds only in-frame clones and misses some; the assay was immunoSEQ multiplex PCR. Among a few million clones listed, roughly 90% were seen once. Sequenced material: naive CD4+ T cells from PBMCs. These receptors came from a man between 18 and 35 years old in good health. Some clones in this sample may be carry-over from other donors' samples. CDR3s leave out the opening cysteine and the closing phenylalanine or tryptophan.

V	J	CDR3
TRBV28	TRBJ1-2	ASRPGSGFYT
TRBV5-3	TRBJ2-1	ARSCGVDEQF
TRBV5-1	TRBJ2-1	ASSLGAAGGSSYNEQF
TRBV7-9	TRBJ1-1	ASSFHTEAF
TRBV10-3	TRBJ1-4	AISERTGVREKLF
TRBV18	TRBJ2-1	ASSPRTGSNEQF
TRBV7-3	TRBJ2-3	ASSSAGTATDTQY
TRBV7-9	TRBJ2-3	ASSLRGADTQY
TRBV5-4	TRBJ2-5	ASSSSAGDQETQY
TRBV10-3	TRBJ2-1	AISGSGTSYNEQF
TRBV19	TRBJ2-2	ASSRGLAARSTGELF
TRBV14	TRBJ2-2	ASSQTGHITGELF
TRBV9	TRBJ2-3	ASSVARAGGPSDTQY
TRBV6-1	TRBJ1-4	ASRGKGAGNEKLF
TRBV2	TRBJ2-1	ASRGESFGEQF
TRBV28	TRBJ1-3	ASTWRSGNTIY
TRBV14	TRBJ2-3	ASSQAPVTQY
TRBV28	TRBJ2-5	ASSNSGRETQY
TRBV9	TRBJ1-4	ASSVSPQRDEKLF
TRBV10-3	TRBJ2-7	AISGRGGLDGSTYEQY